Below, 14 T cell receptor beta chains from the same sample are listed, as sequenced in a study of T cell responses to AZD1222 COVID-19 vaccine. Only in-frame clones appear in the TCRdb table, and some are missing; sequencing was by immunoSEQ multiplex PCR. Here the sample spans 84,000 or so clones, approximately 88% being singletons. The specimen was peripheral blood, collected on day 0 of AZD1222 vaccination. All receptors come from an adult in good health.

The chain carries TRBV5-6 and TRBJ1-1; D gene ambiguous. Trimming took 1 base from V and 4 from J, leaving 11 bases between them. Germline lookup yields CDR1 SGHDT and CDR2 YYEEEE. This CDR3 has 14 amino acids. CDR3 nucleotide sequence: TGTGCCAGCAGCTTGTTAAGGGTGGGCACTGAAGCTTTCTTT. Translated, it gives CASSLLRVGTEAFF.

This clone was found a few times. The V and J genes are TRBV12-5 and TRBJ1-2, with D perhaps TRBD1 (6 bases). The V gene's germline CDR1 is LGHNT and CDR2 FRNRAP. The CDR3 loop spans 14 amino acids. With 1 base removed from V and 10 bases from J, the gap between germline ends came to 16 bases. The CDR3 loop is CASGLAGVRRIYTF. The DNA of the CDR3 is TGTGCTAGTGGTTTGGCAGGGGTCCGCCGAATCTACACCTTC. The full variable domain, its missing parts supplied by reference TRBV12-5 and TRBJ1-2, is DARVTQTPRHKVTEMGQEVTMRCQPILGHNTVFWYRQTMMQGLELLAYFRNRAPLDDSGMPKDRFSAEMPDATLATLKIQPSEPRDSAVYFCASGLAGVRRIYTFGSGTRLTVV.

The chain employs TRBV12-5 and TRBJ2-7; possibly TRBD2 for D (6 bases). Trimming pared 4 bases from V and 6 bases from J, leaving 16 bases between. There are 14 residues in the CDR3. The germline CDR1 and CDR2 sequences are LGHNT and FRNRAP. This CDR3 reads CASGSLAGSFEQYF. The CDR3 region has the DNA TGTGCTAGTGGTTCACTAGCAGGGTCGTTCGAGCAGTACTTC.

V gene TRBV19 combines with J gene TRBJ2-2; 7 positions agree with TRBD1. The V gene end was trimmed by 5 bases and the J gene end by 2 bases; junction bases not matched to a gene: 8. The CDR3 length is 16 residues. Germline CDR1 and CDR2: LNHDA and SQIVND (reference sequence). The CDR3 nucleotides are TGTGCCAGTAGTTCGACAGGGTTCCCAAACACCGGGGAGCTGTTTTTT. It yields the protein CASSSTGFPNTGELFF.

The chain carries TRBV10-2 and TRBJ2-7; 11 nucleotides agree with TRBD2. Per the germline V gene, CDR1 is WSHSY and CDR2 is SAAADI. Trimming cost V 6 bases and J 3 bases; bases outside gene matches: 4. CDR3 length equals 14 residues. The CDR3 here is CASRDTSGGYEQYF. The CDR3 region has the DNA TGCGCCAGCAGGGACACTAGCGGGGGCTACGAGCAGTACTTC.

The CDR3, as DNA: TGTGCCAGCAGAACAGGTTTTGAGCAGTACTTC. Encoded protein: CASRTGFEQYF. The J gene is TRBJ2-7, the V gene TRBV6-5; the D gene is possibly TRBD1 (5 bases). The CDR3 has 11 amino acids. V lost 6 bases and J 7 bases, leaving 10 bases between the germline ends. Looked up from germline, CDR1 is MNHEY and CDR2 is SVGAGI.

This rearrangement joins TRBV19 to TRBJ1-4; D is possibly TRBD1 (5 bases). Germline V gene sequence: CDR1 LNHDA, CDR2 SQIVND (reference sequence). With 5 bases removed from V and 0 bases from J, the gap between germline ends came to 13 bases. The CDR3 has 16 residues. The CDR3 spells CASSLRQIATNEKLFF. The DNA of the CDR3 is TGTGCCAGTAGTCTTCGACAGATCGCAACTAATGAAAAACTGTTTTTT.

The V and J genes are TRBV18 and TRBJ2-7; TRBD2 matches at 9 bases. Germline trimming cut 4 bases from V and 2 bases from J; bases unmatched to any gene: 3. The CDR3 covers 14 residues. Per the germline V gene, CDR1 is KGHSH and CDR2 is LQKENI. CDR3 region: CASSLREGPYEQYF. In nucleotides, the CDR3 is TGTGCCAGCTCACTGCGGGAGGGCCCCTACGAGCAGTACTTC.

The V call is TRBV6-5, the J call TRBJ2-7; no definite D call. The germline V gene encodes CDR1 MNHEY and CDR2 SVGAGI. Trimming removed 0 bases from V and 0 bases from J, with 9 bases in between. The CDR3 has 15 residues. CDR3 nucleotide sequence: TGTGCCAGCAGTTACTCGAGGCAGGCCTCCTACGAGCAGTACTTC. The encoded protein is CASSYSRQASYEQYF.

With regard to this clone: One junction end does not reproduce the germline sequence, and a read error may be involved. CDR3 protein: CASSQGTVNSEAFF. The CDR3 nucleotides read TGTGCCAGCAGCCAAGGGACGGTGAACAGTGAAGCTTTCTTT. V gene TRBV3-1 (or the pseudogene TRBV3-2) combines with J gene TRBJ1-1; D ambiguous. CDR3 length: 14 residues. Germline lookup yields CDR1 LGHDT and CDR2 YNNKEL (reference sequence).

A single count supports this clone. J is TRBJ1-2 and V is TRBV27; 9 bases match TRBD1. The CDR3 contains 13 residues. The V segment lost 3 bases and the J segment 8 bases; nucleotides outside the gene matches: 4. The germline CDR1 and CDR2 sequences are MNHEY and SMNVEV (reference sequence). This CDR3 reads CASSFTGGAGYTF. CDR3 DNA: TGTGCCAGCAGTTTCACAGGGGGCGCCGGCTACACCTTC.

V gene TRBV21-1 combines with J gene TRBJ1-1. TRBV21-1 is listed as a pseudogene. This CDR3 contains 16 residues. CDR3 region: CASSKDRTPRDTEAFF. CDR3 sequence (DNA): TGTGCCAGCAGCAAAGATCGAACTCCTCGGGACACTGAAGCTTTCTTT.

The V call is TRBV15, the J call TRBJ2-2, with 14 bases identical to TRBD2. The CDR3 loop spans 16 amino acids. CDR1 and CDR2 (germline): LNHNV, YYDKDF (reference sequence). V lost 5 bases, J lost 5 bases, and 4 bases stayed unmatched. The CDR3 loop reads CATSGTSGRGTGELFF. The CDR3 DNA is TGTGCCACCAGCGGGACTAGCGGGAGAGGTACCGGGGAGCTGTTTTTT.

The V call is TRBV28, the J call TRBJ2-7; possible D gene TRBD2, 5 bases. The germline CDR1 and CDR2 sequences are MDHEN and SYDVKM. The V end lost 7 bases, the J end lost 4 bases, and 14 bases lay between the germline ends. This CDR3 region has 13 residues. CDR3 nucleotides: TGTGCCAGCACCGCACAACTAGAGTACGAGCAGTACTTC. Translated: CASTAQLEYEQYF.